The clone carrying this T cell receptor beta chain showed up just a few times. The antigen remains undetermined. Via MiXCR, TCRdb re-called the 5' RACE reads, giving one row per CDR3 protein. The table includes more than 350,000 distinct CDR3 sequences, around a tenth detected once. The germline gives CDR1 SGHRS, CDR2 YFSETQ. There are 16 residues in the CDR3. With 1 base removed from V and 5 bases from J, the gap between germline ends came to 18 bases. These data come from a study of T cells after yellow fever vaccination. Study-wide findings and caveats: Most clones from primary vaccination resurfaced after the booster (about 95% CD4, 70% to 90% CD8).

Specimen: PBMCs, collected on the day of the first yellow fever vaccination. The chain carries TRBV5-1 and TRBJ1-1; D gene uncertain. This TCR came from a man aged 18 to 35 who received the YFV17D yellow fever vaccine. The CDR3 DNA reads TGCGCCAGCAGCTTGATTGACCGGGAGGGAGGAACTGAAGCTTTCTTT. It translates to CASSLIDREGGTEAFF.